These 2 T cell receptor beta chains originate from one sample sequenced in a study of blood T cell repertoires in COVID-19. The data were produced by immunoSEQ multiplex PCR, yet TCRdb's version contains in-frame clones alone and is incomplete. The sample shows a few hundred thousand clones, about nine tenths of them seen only once. The sequencing sample was made of PBMCs or T cells enriched from blood (not recorded which). The receptors originated from a man younger than 40 who had recovered from COVID-19.

V usage is TRBV5-8 and J usage is TRBJ1-5; D call uncertain. Germline CDR1 is SGHTS and CDR2 is YDEGEE. This CDR3 comprises 15 residues. V shed 6 bases and J shed 0 bases, with 13 bases lying between them. The CDR3 DNA is TGTGCCAGCAACCCCCAACAGATTAGCAATCAGCCCCAGCATTTT. Its translation is CASNPQQISNQPQHF.

This chain links TRBV20-1 with TRBJ1-2; D is undetermined. Trimming stripped 7 bases from V and 5 bases from J, with 8 bases between. The V gene's germline CDR1 is DFQATT and CDR2 SNEGSKA (reference sequence). The CDR3 sequence is 10 residues long. The CDR3 DNA follows: TGCAGTGTCCGGGAATATGGCTACACCTTC. This gives the protein CSVREYGYTF.